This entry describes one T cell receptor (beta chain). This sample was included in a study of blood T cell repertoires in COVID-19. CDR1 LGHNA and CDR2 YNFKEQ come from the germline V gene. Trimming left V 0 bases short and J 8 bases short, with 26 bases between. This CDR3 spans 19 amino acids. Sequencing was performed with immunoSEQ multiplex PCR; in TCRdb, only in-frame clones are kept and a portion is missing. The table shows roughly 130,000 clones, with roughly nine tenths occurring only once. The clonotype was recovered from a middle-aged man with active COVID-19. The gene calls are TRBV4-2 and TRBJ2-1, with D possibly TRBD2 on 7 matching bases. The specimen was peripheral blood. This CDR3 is CASSQDSPPPRGPGDEQFF. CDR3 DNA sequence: TGTGCCAGCAGCCAAGATTCGCCCCCTCCGCGGGGGCCCGGGGATGAGCAGTTCTTC.